A single sample gave rise to the 12 T cell receptor beta chains below, sequenced in a study of T cells in women clearing cervical HPV infection. Clones were sequenced by immunoSEQ multiplex PCR, and TCRdb holds only the in-frame ones, with some missing. Its clone listing holds fewer than 50,000 clones. Sequencing input: blood buffy coat. The receptor source for this set is a woman between 18 and 70 years old with a cervical HPV16 infection that either progressed to CIN3+ or cleared (not recorded which).

In regard to this clone: The DNA ends 3 residues before the CDR3 does, and the rest of the CDR3 is filled in from the germline J gene. V is TRBV19 and J is TRBJ2-7, with 10 bases matching TRBD1. V shed 4 bases and J 2 bases; nucleotides not matched to a gene: 5. Germline V gene sequence: CDR1 LNHDA, CDR2 SQIVND (reference sequence). This CDR3 region has 15 residues. The CDR3 loop is CASSKAGTGAYEQYF. The sequenced part of the CDR3 DNA is TGTGCCAGTAGTAAAGCCGGGACAGGGGCCTACGAG.

Remarks on this clone: The missing CDR3 end, 3 residues past where the read stops, is filled in from the germline J gene. The V gene is TRBV6-1, the J gene TRBJ2-3; 7 bases are shared with TRBD2. The trim removed 4 bases at V and 5 bases at J, leaving 9 bases unmatched. The CDR3 contains 15 residues. Germline assignment: CDR1 MNHNS and CDR2 SASEGT. CDR3 DNA, as far as it was read: TGTGCCAGCAGTGGGACTAGTCAAAGAAAAGATACG. Protein sequence: CASSGTSQRKDT. The entire CDR3 is CASSGTSQRKDTQYF.

Remarks on this clone: The DNA ends 3 residues before the CDR3 does, and the rest of the CDR3 is filled in from the germline J gene. The chain recombines TRBV14 with TRBJ1-1; no clear D. The germline V gene encodes CDR1 SGHDN and CDR2 FVKESK. The CDR3 is 14 amino acids. Trimming removed 5 bases at V and 0 bases at J, with 10 bases between. The covered CDR3 bases are TGTGCCAGCAGCTCCACATTTATGAACACTGAA. Translation gives CASSSTFMNTE. The CDR3 in full is CASSSTFMNTEAFF. The whole variable domain, remainder taken from reference TRBV14 and TRBJ1-1, is EAGVTQFPSHSVIEKGQTVTLRCDPISGHDNLYWYRRVMGKEIKFLLHFVKESKQDESGMPNNRFLAERTGGTYSTLKVQPAELEDSGVYFCASSSTFMNTEAFFGQGTRLTVV.

For this clone: The CDR3 end lies 3 residues beyond the end of the read and is filled in from the germline J gene. V gene TRBV20-1 combines with J gene TRBJ2-5, with TRBD2 matching 7 bases. CDR1 and CDR2 (germline): DFQATT, SNEGSKA (reference sequence). The CDR3 has 15 residues. V gave up 3 bases and J gave up 2 bases; unmatched junction bases: 9. The CDR3 bases that were read are TGCAGTGCTAGTTTTGCTAGCGGCAAACAAGAGACC. Encoded protein: CSASFASGKQET. The full CDR3 sequence reads CSASFASGKQETQYF.

Points on this clone: The read gets to within 3 residues of the CDR3 end, and the germline J gene fills in the rest. The V gene is TRBV11-1, the J gene TRBJ2-6; D may be TRBD2 (6 bases). The CDR3 has 15 residues. The germline gives CDR1 SGHAT, CDR2 FQDESV (reference sequence). The germline V and J ends were trimmed by 5 bases and 0 bases, with 8 bases remaining between them. The sequenced part of the CDR3 DNA is TGTGCCAGCAGCCCGGGGGACTCTGGGGCCAACGTC. This translates into CASSPGDSGANV. The CDR3, in full, reads CASSPGDSGANVLTF.

As concerns this clone: The CDR3 goes on 3 residues after the read ends, and that part is filled in from the germline J gene. The chain combines TRBV4-1 with TRBJ1-2, with D tentatively TRBD1 (5 bases). Germline CDR1 MGHRA, CDR2 YSYEKL. This CDR3 is built from 18 residues. V gave up 5 bases and J gave up 5 bases, with 27 bases separating them. CDR3 amino acids: CASSSTRGTDPPPYGYTF. Partial CDR3 DNA: TGCGCCAGCAGCTCAACCCGGGGGACGGACCCACCACCGTATGGC.

Comment on this clone: The read gets to within 3 residues of the CDR3 end, and the germline J gene fills in the rest. This sequence joins TRBV6-2 or TRBV6-3 and TRBJ1-1, with 8 bases aligning to TRBD1. Germline V lookup: CDR1 MNHEY, CDR2 SVGEGT. J was trimmed by 5 bases and V by 5 bases; bases with no gene match: 1. There are 12 residues in the CDR3. The sequenced CDR3 bases are TGTGCCAGCAGTGACAGGGGAACTGAA. Encoded protein: CASSDRGTE. The CDR3 in its entirety is CASSDRGTEAFF.

Remarks on this clone: From the germline J gene comes the end of the CDR3, since the read stops 3 residues before it. The chain combines TRBV19 with TRBJ2-1; D not certain. The CDR3 has 14 amino acids. V gave up 0 bases and J gave up 4 bases, with 7 bases separating them. Germline V gene data show CDR1 as LNHDA and CDR2 as SQIVND (reference sequence). CDR3 in amino acids: CASSIDPVYNEQFF. CDR3 bases read: TGTGCCAGTAGTATAGATCCCGTATACAATGAG.

CDR3 DNA, as far as it was read: TGCAGTGCTAGAGATGCAGGGGGCATTACGAATGAAAAA. Translating gives CSARDAGGITNEK. The full CDR3 protein is CSARDAGGITNEKLFF. The chain is built from TRBV20-1 and TRBJ1-4, with 8 bases aligning to TRBD1. The read ends 3 residues before the CDR3 terminus; that terminus is restored from the germline J gene. V was pared by 0 bases and J by 5 bases, with 8 bases of the junction left unmatched. The CDR3 sequence is 16 residues long. The V gene's germline CDR1 is DFQATT and CDR2 SNEGSKA (reference sequence).

As regards this clone: The read falls 3 residues short of the CDR3 end, and the missing part is taken from the germline J gene. J is TRBJ2-7 and V is TRBV5-4, with 7 nucleotides matching TRBD1. CDR3 length: 14 residues. Per the germline V gene, CDR1 is SGHNT and CDR2 is YYREEE (reference sequence). The V segment lost 4 bases and the J segment 3 bases; nucleotides outside the gene matches: 7. The CDR3 spells CASSGAGQDYEQYF. CDR3 bases read: TGTGCCAGCAGCGGAGCCGGACAGGACTACGAG.

As for this clone: The read terminates 3 residues ahead of where the CDR3 ends, so the germline J gene completes it. This chain joins TRBV5-1 and TRBJ2-7; D remains unclear. V was shortened by 1 base and J by 0 bases, with 8 bases between the two germline ends. There are 14 residues in the CDR3. The germline V gene encodes CDR1 SGHRS and CDR2 YFSETQ. CDR3 DNA (partial): TGCGCCAGCAGCTTGCGAAGCGCCTCCTACGAG. It encodes CASSLRSASYE. The whole CDR3 protein is CASSLRSASYEQYF. Supplemented by reference TRBV5-1 and TRBJ2-7, the full variable domain reads KAGVTQTPRYLIKTRGQQVTLSCSPISGHRSVSWYQQTPGQGLQFLFEYFSETQRNKGNFPGRFSGRQFSNSRSEMNVSTLELGDSALYLCASSLRSASYEQYFGPGTRLTVT.

Comment on this clone: The read finishes 3 residues shy of the CDR3 end, and the germline J gene is used to complete it. The chain couples TRBV20-1 to TRBJ2-7, with TRBD2 as a possible D gene (5 bases). The CDR3 contains 13 residues. V was cut by 5 bases and J by 2 bases, with 13 bases left in between. Germline V gene data show CDR1 as DFQATT and CDR2 as SNEGSKA (reference sequence). CDR3 region: CSARTPYTYEQYF. The part of the CDR3 DNA that was read is TGCAGTGCTCGGACTCCGTACACCTACGAG.